This TCR beta chain was identified during a study of tumor-infiltrating lymphocytes in primary liver carcinoma. Background on the study: Sample yields, roughly 3.5 to 7.13 million productive TCRbeta reads, were similar across the tissue types.

Joint extraction of RNA and DNA used roughly 20-32 mg of bulk tissue that was unsorted. Infection with HBV was chronic in patients; they were treatment-naive. Worth noting for this clonotype: Its antigen is as yet unknown.

The input was 450 to 550 ng total RNA; TCR beta cDNA was made from it with a constant-region primer. Three rounds of nested multiplex PCR with slightly modified ARM-PCR produced TCR beta libraries. TCRdb used MiXCR to reprocess the multiplex PCR reads, holding one entry per CDR3 protein. The data contain 40,000 to 55,000 distinct CDR3 sequences, about 78% of them singletons. Whole-study results and caveats: The proportion of top clones found throughout all five tumor regions was only about 7.5-24%.

Sequencing was carried out using liver tumor tissue from sampling region 5. The subset: tumor region T5, tumor centre. The origin of this receptor is a middle-aged man with primary liver carcinoma and hepatitis B virus infection.

The CDR3 sequence is CACNAVVGWVNNEQFF. The CDR3 DNA is TGTGCCTGCAATGCCGTAGTGGGATGGGTAAACAATGAGCAGTTCTTC. The chain joins TRBV14 to TRBJ2-1; D unresolved. The V end was cut by 11 bases, the J end by 5 bases, with 25 bases between. Germline values: CDR1 SGHDN, CDR2 FVKESK. CDR3 length: 16 amino acids.